The 18 T cell receptor beta chains presented below share a single source sample, sequenced in a study of cytotoxic CD8 clonotypes in ibrutinib-treated CLL. Only in-frame clones appear in the TCRdb table, and some are missing; sequencing was by immunoSEQ multiplex PCR. The profile covers about 160,000 clones, with around 84% appearing a single time and approximately 2% taken by the ten largest. The source material was PBMCs, sampled after 12 months of ibrutinib treatment. The receptor source for this set is a human donor with chronic lymphocytic leukemia.

This chain connects TRBV4-2 to TRBJ2-1, with TRBD2 matching 8 bases. Per germline, CDR1 LGHNA and CDR2 YNFKEQ. V gave up 5 bases and J gave up 6 bases; unmatched junction bases: 12. The CDR3 length is 16 residues. The CDR3 nucleotides are TGTGCCAGCAGCTCCCCGGCGGGAGGCCTAAGCAATGAGCAGTTCTTC. It is translated as CASSSPAGGLSNEQFF.

This sequence joins TRBV9 and TRBJ1-1; TRBD1 matches at 10 bases. This CDR3 comprises 16 residues. The germline V gene has CDR1 SGDLS and CDR2 YYNGEE. The trim removed 4 bases at V and 1 base at J, leaving 7 bases unmatched. As DNA, the CDR3 is TGTGCCAGCAGCCAGGGACAGGGGAACTCGAACACTGAAGCTTTCTTT. Protein product: CASSQGQGNSNTEAFF.

This clone was observed once. The rearrangement links TRBV9 to TRBJ2-5, with D possibly being TRBD2 (6 bases). Trimming took 0 bases from V and 1 from J, leaving 10 bases between them. Germline V gives CDR1 SGDLS, CDR2 YYNGEE. The CDR3 is 15 residues long. This CDR3 is CASSVAGGIQETQYF. In nucleotides, the CDR3 is TGTGCCAGCAGCGTAGCTGGAGGGATCCAAGAGACCCAGTACTTC.

The chain links TRBV10-3 to TRBJ1-3; D remains ambiguous. CDR3 length: 12 residues. CDR1 and CDR2 from the germline V gene are ENHRY and SYGVKD. V was trimmed by 8 bases and J by 1 base, leaving 6 bases between them. Here the CDR3 DNA reads TGTGCCATCTCATCTTCTGGAAACACCATATATTTT. Translated: CAISSSGNTIYF.

This rearrangement joins TRBV27 to TRBJ1-2; weak D call: TRBD1 (5 bases). The CDR3 spans 13 residues. CDR1 and CDR2 (germline): MNHEY, SMNVEV (reference sequence). V lost 7 bases and J lost 5, with 14 bases in between. The CDR3 DNA is TGTGCCAGCACCCGGGACCTACGGTATGGCTACACCTTC. Protein sequence: CASTRDLRYGYTF.

V and J are TRBV11-3 and TRBJ1-2; D remains unclear. The germline V and J ends were trimmed by 8 bases and 2 bases, with 18 bases remaining between them. Per germline, CDR1 SGHNT and CDR2 YENEEA. CDR3 length equals 15 residues. CDR3 nucleotide sequence: TGTGCCAGCGCCCCGCGGGCTTTGCAGAACTATGGCTACACCTTC. Translation gives CASAPRALQNYGYTF.

This clone was detected only once. The chain recombines TRBV28 with TRBJ1-2; unclear D gene. Germline V lookup: CDR1 MDHEN, CDR2 SYDVKM. This CDR3 is 12 amino acids long. The CDR3 sequence: CAHADSNYGYTF. Here the CDR3 DNA reads TGTGCACACGCCGATTCTAACTATGGCTACACCTTC.

This clone was counted ten times or more. The chain links TRBV18 to TRBJ1-5, with D possibly being TRBD1 (5 bases). Germline CDR1 KGHSH, CDR2 LQKENI. There are 16 residues in the CDR3. Trimming took off 5 bases at V and 3 bases at J, with 17 bases between the two ends. CDR3: CASSCPGRTFNQPQHF. CDR3 DNA sequence: TGTGCCAGCTCATGCCCGGGACGGACCTTCAATCAGCCCCAGCATTTT.

The gene calls are TRBV30 and TRBJ1-6; D is undetermined. The V gene lost 0 bases and the J gene lost 14 bases, with 8 bases spanning the gap. The CDR3 is made up of 11 amino acids. The V gene's germline CDR1 is GTSNPN and CDR2 SVGIG (reference sequence). The CDR3, as DNA: TGTGCCTGGAGTGTACTGAGCTCCCTCCACTTT. This codes for CAWSVLSSLHF.

The chain carries TRBV6-5 and TRBJ2-7, with a tentative D call TRBD1 (5 bases). The V gene lost 2 bases and the J gene lost 4 bases, with 12 bases spanning the gap. Germline loops: CDR1 MNHEY, CDR2 SVGAGI. The CDR3 spans 14 residues. The CDR3 sequence is CASSYTDKGYEQYF. CDR3 DNA: TGTGCCAGCAGTTACACCGACAAGGGGTACGAGCAGTACTTC.

The chain employs TRBV6-6 and TRBJ2-3, with TRBD2 identical over 7 bases. Germline assignment: CDR1 MNHNY and CDR2 SVGAGI (reference sequence). V was pared by 6 bases and J by 2 bases, with 11 bases of the junction left unmatched. CDR3 length: 16 residues. Here the CDR3 DNA reads TGTGCCAGCAGGGGGGGGAGAGGGGCCTTCACAGATACGCAGTATTTT. This codes for CASRGGRGAFTDTQYF.

The V and J genes are TRBV6-6 and TRBJ1-1; 8 nucleotides agree with TRBD1. This CDR3 is built from 13 residues. Germline V gives CDR1 MNHNY, CDR2 SVGAGI (reference sequence). J gave up 7 bases and V 5 bases, and 6 bases lay outside the gene matches. The chain's CDR3 is CASSDRGGYEAFF. CDR3 in DNA: TGTGCCAGCAGTGACAGGGGCGGGTATGAAGCTTTCTTT.

The chain recombines TRBV19 with TRBJ2-1; weak D call: TRBD1 (5 bases). Germline loops: CDR1 LNHDA, CDR2 SQIVND (reference sequence). The germline V and J ends were trimmed by 3 bases and 1 base, with 10 bases remaining between them. The CDR3 spans 15 residues. The CDR3 nucleotides are TGTGCCAGTAGTATTAGGGGCGTATCCTACAATGAGCAGTTCTTC. Protein product: CASSIRGVSYNEQFF.

The gene calls are TRBV11-2 and TRBJ2-2, with D possibly matching TRBD1 (6 bases). This CDR3 spans 13 amino acids. Germline values: CDR1 SGHAT, CDR2 FQNNGV. V was trimmed by 4 bases and J by 6 bases, leaving 9 bases between them. CDR3 in DNA: TGTGCCAGCAGCTCCAGGGGTCCCGGGGAGCTGTTTTTT. Its translation is CASSSRGPGELFF.

This clone was detected only a few times. This chain joins TRBV18 and TRBJ1-2; possibly TRBD1 for D (6 bases). Looked up from germline, CDR1 is KGHSH and CDR2 is LQKENI. The CDR3 totals 16 residues. V was clipped by 1 base and J by 7 bases, with 19 bases between them. The CDR3 region is CASSPRLTGGACGYTF. In nucleotides, the CDR3 is TGTGCCAGCTCACCACGACTTACTGGGGGCGCGTGTGGCTACACCTTC.

This clone occurred once. Written as DNA, the CDR3 is TGTGCCAGCAGCGTAGCAGGGGACTATGGCTACACCTTC. It is translated as CASSVAGDYGYTF. This sequence joins TRBV9 and TRBJ1-2; D may be TRBD1 (6 bases). Trimming shortened V by 0 bases and J by 3 bases, and 6 bases separated the two germline ends. CDR1 is SGDLS, CDR2 YYNGEE, per germline. The CDR3 has 13 amino acids.

The chain couples TRBV27 to TRBJ2-3, with D maybe TRBD1 (5 bases). Germline assignment: CDR1 MNHEY and CDR2 SMNVEV (reference sequence). The ends were cut back, 2 bases at V and 5 bases at J, with 11 bases in the middle. The CDR3 spans 14 residues. In DNA form, the CDR3 reads TGTGCCAGCAGTTTACGCAGGGTTGTAGATACGCAGTATTTT. Translating gives CASSLRRVVDTQYF.

This clone was recorded once. V is TRBV6-5 and J is TRBJ1-2; D not certain. The CDR3 has 13 residues. Germline CDR1 and CDR2: MNHEY and SVGAGI. V lost 0 bases, J lost 4 bases, and 6 bases lay in between. The CDR3 bases are TGTGCCAGCAGTTACTCAGGAGTCTATGGCTACACCTTC. The encoded protein is CASSYSGVYGYTF.